This TCR beta chain was sequenced in a study of T cells in Graves' hyperthyroidism and ophthalmopathy. Study findings and constraints: It was a median about seven months before onset that the model predicted ophthalmopathy.

What was amplified from RNA transcripts were TCR beta CDR3 regions. HTBI primers were used for first-round RT-PCR of the TCR CDR3. TCRdb redid the calling of the multiplex PCR reads with MiXCR, one entry per CDR3 protein. The sample lists about 600,000 distinct CDR3 sequences; 16% were seen once. With regard to this clonotype: Its antigen is unknown. This may be a read error, as it is one base from a much larger clone.

Trimming pared 6 bases from V and 3 bases from J, leaving 8 bases between. This CDR3 contains 12 residues. CDR1 ENHRY and CDR2 SYGVKD come from the germline V gene. The sequence was obtained from a woman aged 40 to 49 with Graves' ophthalmopathy. Sample: blood. V and J are TRBV10-3 and TRBJ1-1; D is perhaps TRBD1 (6 bases). The CDR3 region is CAIRAGDTEAFF. CDR3 nucleotide sequence: TGTGCCATCAGAGCAGGGGACACTGAAGCTTTCTTT.